Presented here are 26 T cell receptor beta chains from one specimen sequenced in a study of T cell changes during pregnancy in multiple sclerosis. Some clones are missing from TCRdb's copy, which holds only in-frame ones; the method was immunoSEQ multiplex PCR. The table includes about 100,000 clones, around 93% detected once. The source material was peripheral blood, sampled in the third trimester of pregnancy. The receptors stem from a female donor in good health, enrolled as a control in a pregnancy study.

The V call is TRBV29-1, the J call TRBJ2-3; maybe TRBD1 (5 bases). This CDR3 is 15 amino acids long. Between the trimmed V and J ends, which lost 3 bases and 7 bases, there was a span of 20 bases. The germline CDR1 and CDR2 sequences are SQVTM and ANQGSEA. The CDR3 spells CSVDVIAGLPHTQYF. The CDR3 DNA reads as TGCAGCGTTGATGTTATAGCAGGGCTACCCCATACGCAGTATTTT.

The chain couples TRBV4-2 to TRBJ2-6; D is unresolved. With 1 base removed from V and 0 bases from J, the gap between germline ends came to 13 bases. Per germline, CDR1 LGHNA and CDR2 YNFKEQ. The CDR3 totals 18 residues. CDR3 in amino acids: CASSQAGFVSSGANVLTF. CDR3 in DNA: TGTGCCAGCAGCCAAGCCGGGTTTGTCTCCTCTGGGGCCAACGTCCTGACTTTC.

This chain joins TRBV27 and TRBJ1-2, with TRBD1 identical over 8 bases. The CDR3 length is 15 residues. J was trimmed by 3 bases and V by 6 bases; bases with no gene match: 9. Germline-derived CDR1 and CDR2 are MNHEY and SMNVEV (reference sequence). As DNA, the CDR3 is TGTGCCAGCAGCGTGACAGGGGAAGGCGACTATGGCTACACCTTC. The encoded protein is CASSVTGEGDYGYTF.

The chain employs TRBV4-2 and TRBJ1-5; D is unclear. The CDR3 is 16 residues long. Germline V CDR1 and CDR2: LGHNA, YNFKEQ. With 0 bases removed from V and 3 bases from J, the gap between germline ends came to 12 bases. CDR3 DNA sequence: TGTGCCAGCAGCCAAGAAGGATCTGAGGTCAATCAGCCCCAGCATTTT. Translating gives CASSQEGSEVNQPQHF.

The chain employs TRBV15 and TRBJ1-1; perhaps TRBD1 as D (6 bases). V lost 0 bases and J lost 1, with 12 bases in between. Germline-derived CDR1 and CDR2 are LNHNV and YYDKDF (reference sequence). The CDR3 is 16 residues long. DNA of the CDR3: TGTGCCACCAGCAGAGATCGGGGACATTGGAACACTGAAGCTTTCTTT. Amino acid sequence: CATSRDRGHWNTEAFF.

This chain links TRBV4-2 with TRBJ1-1, with 8 positions matching TRBD1. Germline V gene lookup returns CDR1 LGHNA and CDR2 YNFKEQ. The CDR3 runs 14 residues. The ends lost 5 bases at V and 5 bases at J; junction bases unmatched: 7. The CDR3 DNA follows: TGTGCCAGCAGCTTGTCACAGGGGGGTACTGAAGCTTTCTTT. This encodes CASSLSQGGTEAFF.

V and J are TRBV19 and TRBJ2-1; TRBD2 matches at 8 bases. V was pared by 3 bases and J by 10 bases, with 14 bases of the junction left unmatched. Germline-derived CDR1 and CDR2 are LNHDA and SQIVND (reference sequence). The CDR3 length is 16 residues. Written as DNA, the CDR3 is TGTGCCAGTAGTATCGGCGGGGGGCCTCGGCTCGGCGAGCAGTTCTTC. Its translation: CASSIGGGPRLGEQFF.

This clone was seen once. The V call is TRBV7-3, the J call TRBJ1-2, with D possibly being TRBD1 (5 bases). Trimming took off 3 bases at V and 7 bases at J, with 12 bases between the two ends. CDR1 SGHTA and CDR2 FQGTGA come from the germline V gene. This CDR3 region has 13 residues. CDR3 coding DNA: TGTGCCAGCAGCTTGGGGGGGAGCACTGGCTACACCTTC. It specifies CASSLGGSTGYTF.

The table lists this clone with a count of one. The genes are TRBV7-2 and TRBJ2-2, with a weak D call TRBD2 (7 bases). Germline V gene lookup returns CDR1 SGHTA and CDR2 FQGNSA. V gave up 2 bases and J gave up 7 bases, with 20 bases separating them. This CDR3 has 17 residues. CDR3 sequence (DNA): TGTGCCAGCAGCTTATCAACGGCGGGGGCTTTTAACGGGGAGCTGTTTTTT. It is translated as CASSLSTAGAFNGELFF.

This rearrangement joins TRBV19 to TRBJ1-5; D might be TRBD1 (6 bases). The CDR3 length is 16 residues. In germline, CDR1 is LNHDA, CDR2 SQIVND (reference sequence). The V gene lost 4 bases and the J gene lost 6 bases, with 19 bases spanning the gap. CDR3 sequence reads: CASSKLGRGVGQPQHF. The DNA of the CDR3 is TGTGCCAGTAGTAAGTTAGGCAGGGGAGTGGGTCAGCCCCAGCATTTT.

The rearrangement uses TRBV27 and TRBJ2-1; no clear D gene. The V end was cut by 7 bases, the J end by 0 bases, with 10 bases between. From germline, CDR1 is MNHEY and CDR2 SMNVEV (reference sequence). CDR3 length: 14 amino acids. The CDR3 bases are TGTGCCAGCATGGTCAGAAGCTCCTACAATGAGCAGTTCTTC. Amino acid sequence: CASMVRSSYNEQFF.

As for this clone: One junction end disagrees with the germline gene, perhaps due to a read error. V is TRBV28 and J is TRBJ2-2; the D is unclear. CDR3 length equals 11 residues. The germline CDR1 and CDR2 sequences are MDHEN and SYDVKM. DNA for the CDR3: TGCGTAACAAAGAACACCGGGGAGCTGTTTTTT. As protein: CVTKNTGELFF.

The chain uses TRBV11-3 and TRBJ1-1, with 9 bases identical to TRBD1. Trimming at V came to 4 bases and at J to 8 bases, leaving 2 bases not matched to a gene. CDR1 is SGHNT, CDR2 YENEEA, per germline. This CDR3 has 12 residues. The CDR3 coding sequence is TGTGCCAGCAGCTCAGGACAGGGGGAAGCTTTCTTT. Translated, it gives CASSSGQGEAFF. Together with reference TRBV11-3 and TRBJ1-1, the CDR3 gives the full variable domain: EAGVVQSPRYKIIEKKQPVAFWCNPISGHNTLYWYLQNLGQGPELLIRYENEEAVDDSQLPKDRFSAERLKGVDSTLKIQPAELGDSAVYLCASSSGQGEAFFGQGTRLTVV.

The DNA of the CDR3 is TGTGCCAGCTCCCCGACAGGGGGCCTGAACACTGAAGCTTTCTTT. Amino acid sequence: CASSPTGGLNTEAFF. The V gene is TRBV18, the J gene TRBJ1-1; 10 nucleotides align to TRBD1. V shed 6 bases, J shed 0 bases, and the junction held 4 bases outside the gene matches. CDR1 is KGHSH, CDR2 LQKENI, per germline. The CDR3 contains 15 residues.

This clone has only a few counts. The CDR3 protein is CASSDIAENYGYTF. The CDR3 DNA is TGCGCCAGCAGTGATATCGCAGAAAACTATGGCTACACCTTC. This chain uses TRBV10-1 with TRBJ1-2; D remains ambiguous. This CDR3 spans 14 amino acids. The V gene's germline CDR1 is WNHNN and CDR2 SYGVQD (reference sequence). Trimming cost V 3 bases and J 2 bases, with 10 bases left between them.

V and J are TRBV27 and TRBJ1-3, with D maybe TRBD1 (5 bases). This CDR3 comprises 15 residues. V gave up 2 bases and J gave up 0 bases, with 8 bases separating them. Germline V lookup: CDR1 MNHEY, CDR2 SMNVEV (reference sequence). CDR3 loop: CASSLQGFSGNTIYF. The CDR3 DNA sequence: TGTGCCAGCAGTTTACAGGGCTTCTCTGGAAACACCATATATTTT.

V gene TRBV4-1 combines with J gene TRBJ2-1; D may be TRBD1 (5 bases). The V and J ends lost 0 bases and 9 bases respectively, with 15 bases between them. Germline loops: CDR1 MGHRA, CDR2 YSYEKL. This CDR3 region has 15 residues. This CDR3 is CASSQDGALSSEQFF. In DNA, the CDR3 is TGCGCCAGCAGCCAAGATGGGGCCCTATCTAGTGAGCAGTTCTTC.

The chain employs TRBV7-2 and TRBJ1-3; D unresolved. Germline V gene data show CDR1 as SGHTA and CDR2 as FQGNSA. The ends were cut back, 5 bases at V and 3 bases at J, with 8 bases in the middle. There are 13 residues in the CDR3. CDR3 amino acids: CASSRENGNTIYF. The CDR3 bases are TGTGCCAGCAGCAGGGAGAATGGAAACACCATATATTTT. The whole variable domain, remainder taken from reference TRBV7-2 and TRBJ1-3, is GAGVSQSPSNKVTEKGKDVELRCDPISGHTALYWYRQSLGQGLEFLIYFQGNSAPDKSGLPSDRFSAERTGGSVSTLTIQRTQQEDSAVYLCASSRENGNTIYFGEGSWLTVV.

The rearrangement uses TRBV30 and TRBJ1-5; TRBD1 matches at 8 bases. The junction had 4 bases not matched to a gene; V was cut back by 3 bases and J by 6 bases. The CDR3 is 13 amino acids. Germline V gene data show CDR1 as GTSNPN and CDR2 as SVGIG (reference sequence). The DNA of the CDR3 is TGTGCCTGGAGCGGACAGGGAGGTCAGCCCCAGCATTTT. It translates to CAWSGQGGQPQHF.

The V call is TRBV5-6, the J call TRBJ1-5, with 12 bases identical to TRBD1. The CDR3 consists of 13 residues. The germline V gene encodes CDR1 SGHDT and CDR2 YYEEEE. Trimming took 4 bases from V and 7 from J; bases not matched to a gene: 0. CDR3 region: CASSGTGGQPQHF. The CDR3 nucleotides are TGTGCCAGCAGCGGGACAGGGGGCCAGCCCCAGCATTTT.

J is TRBJ1-3 and V is TRBV19, with TRBD1 matching 8 bases. CDR1 is LNHDA, CDR2 SQIVND, per germline (reference sequence). After removal of 4 bases from V and 3 bases from J, the junction contained 8 bases not matched to a gene. The CDR3 extends over 16 amino acids. The chain's CDR3 is CASSTGQGFYGNTIYF. Here the CDR3 DNA reads TGTGCCAGTAGTACTGGACAGGGCTTCTATGGAAACACCATATATTTT. The complete variable domain, with remaining parts taken from reference TRBV19 and TRBJ1-3, reads DGGITQSPKYLFRKEGQNVTLSCEQNLNHDAMYWYRQDPGQGLRLIYYSQIVNDFQKGDIAEGYSVSREKKESFPLTVTSAQKNPTAFYLCASSTGQGFYGNTIYFGEGSWLTVV.

The chain joins TRBV30 to TRBJ2-7; TRBD1 agrees at 7 bases. The CDR3 consists of 13 residues. The V segment lost 2 bases and the J segment 3 bases; nucleotides outside the gene matches: 4. Germline CDR1 is GTSNPN and CDR2 is SVGIG (reference sequence). As DNA, the CDR3 is TGTGCCTGGAGTTCGGACAGGAACTACGAGCAGTACTTC. Protein: CAWSSDRNYEQYF. The variable domain in full, with the rest retrieved from reference TRBV30 and TRBJ2-7, is SQTIHQWPATLVQPVGSPLSLECTVEGTSNPNLYWYRQAAGRGLQLLFYSVGIGQISSEVPQNLSASRPQDRQFILSSKKLLLSDSGFYLCAWSSDRNYEQYFGPGTRLTVT.

This clone was seen once. The gene calls are TRBV30 and TRBJ1-2; 7 bases map to TRBD1. The germline V gene has CDR1 GTSNPN and CDR2 SVGIG (reference sequence). The V and J ends lost 4 bases and 2 bases, in that order; junction bases with no gene match: 1. The CDR3 spans 12 residues. CDR3 bases: TGTGCCTGGACAGGGGGAAACTATGGCTACACCTTC. Its protein product is CAWTGGNYGYTF. The complete variable domain, with remaining parts taken from reference TRBV30 and TRBJ1-2, reads SQTIHQWPATLVQPVGSPLSLECTVEGTSNPNLYWYRQAAGRGLQLLFYSVGIGQISSEVPQNLSASRPQDRQFILSSKKLLLSDSGFYLCAWTGGNYGYTFGSGTRLTVV.

In its sample, this clone was seen once. The rearrangement joins TRBV5-6 to TRBJ2-7; 8 nucleotides match TRBD1. V gave up 4 bases and J gave up 5 bases; unmatched junction bases: 11. The CDR3 is 15 amino acids. From germline, CDR1 is SGHDT and CDR2 YYEEEE. The CDR3 nucleotides are TGTGCCAGCAGCCCCAATTACAGGGGGGAAAACGAGCAGTACTTC. This gives the protein CASSPNYRGENEQYF.

V gene TRBV25-1 combines with J gene TRBJ2-7; no definite D call. The V end lost 2 bases, the J end lost 0 bases, and 5 bases lay between the germline ends. Germline CDR1 and CDR2: MGHDK and SYGVNS. The length of the CDR3 is 13 residues. CDR3 in amino acids: CASSEPSSYEQYF. The CDR3 nucleotides read TGTGCCAGCAGTGAACCTAGCTCCTACGAGCAGTACTTC.

This rearrangement joins TRBV2 to TRBJ2-3, with 7 positions matching TRBD1. J was trimmed by 2 bases and V by 3 bases; bases with no gene match: 5. The CDR3 sequence is 15 residues long. Germline assignment: CDR1 SNHLY and CDR2 FYNNEI. CDR3 sequence: CASSDPTGTTDTQYF. The CDR3 nucleotides read TGTGCCAGCAGTGACCCGACAGGGACCACAGATACGCAGTATTTT.